This T cell receptor (beta chain) was documented in a study of cytomegalovirus exposure and HLA in healthy donors. The PCR had 60 Vbeta and 13 Jbeta primers. Profiling relied on immunoSEQ multiplex PCR, and the TCRdb table lists in-frame clones only, not all of them. The table lists 250,000 or so clones, roughly four fifths of them singletons. The CDR3 has 14 amino acids. Trimming cost V 1 base and J 2 bases; bases outside gene matches: 2. Per germline, CDR1 SEHNR and CDR2 FQNEAQ (reference sequence). The chain carries TRBV7-9 and TRBJ2-7; 7 positions agree with TRBD2. Sequenced: PBMCs. The clonotype originates from a woman aged 60-70 years in good health and CMV-seropositive. CDR3 nucleotides: TGTGCCAGCAGCTTAGGAACTAGCGCCTACGAGCAGTACTTC. This encodes CASSLGTSAYEQYF.